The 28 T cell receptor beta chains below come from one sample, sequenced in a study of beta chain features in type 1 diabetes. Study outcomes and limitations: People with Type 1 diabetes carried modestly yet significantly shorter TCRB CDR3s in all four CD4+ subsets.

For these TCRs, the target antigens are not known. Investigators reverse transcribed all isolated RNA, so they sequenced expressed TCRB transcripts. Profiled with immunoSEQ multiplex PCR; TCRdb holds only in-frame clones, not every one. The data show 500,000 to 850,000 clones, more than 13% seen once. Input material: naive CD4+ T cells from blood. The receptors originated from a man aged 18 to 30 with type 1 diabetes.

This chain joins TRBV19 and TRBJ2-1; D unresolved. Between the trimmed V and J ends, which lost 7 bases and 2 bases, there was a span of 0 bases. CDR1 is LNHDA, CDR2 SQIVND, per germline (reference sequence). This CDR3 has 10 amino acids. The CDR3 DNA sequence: TGTGCCAGTACCTACAATGAGCAGTTCTTC. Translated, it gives CASTYNEQFF.

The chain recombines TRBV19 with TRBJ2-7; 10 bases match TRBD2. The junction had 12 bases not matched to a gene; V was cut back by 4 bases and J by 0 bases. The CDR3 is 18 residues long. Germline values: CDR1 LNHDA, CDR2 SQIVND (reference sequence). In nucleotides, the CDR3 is TGTGCCAGTAGTAGCCAGCGGACTAGCGGAGCTATCTCCTACGAGCAGTACTTC. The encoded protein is CASSSQRTSGAISYEQYF. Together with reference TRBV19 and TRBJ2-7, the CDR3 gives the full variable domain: DGGITQSPKYLFRKEGQNVTLSCEQNLNHDAMYWYRQDPGQGLRLIYYSQIVNDFQKGDIAEGYSVSREKKESFPLTVTSAQKNPTAFYLCASSSQRTSGAISYEQYFGPGTRLTVT.

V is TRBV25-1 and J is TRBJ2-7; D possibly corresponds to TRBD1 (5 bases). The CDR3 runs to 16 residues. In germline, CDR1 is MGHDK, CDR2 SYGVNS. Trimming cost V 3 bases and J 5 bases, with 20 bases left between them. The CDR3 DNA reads TGTGCCAGCAGTGATCTGGGCCGAGCCCAGGGTAACGAGCAGTACTTC. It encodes CASSDLGRAQGNEQYF.

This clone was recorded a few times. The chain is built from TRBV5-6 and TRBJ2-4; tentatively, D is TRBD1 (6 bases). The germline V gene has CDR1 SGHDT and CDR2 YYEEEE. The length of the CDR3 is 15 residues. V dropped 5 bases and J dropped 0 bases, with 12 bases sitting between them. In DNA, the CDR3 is TGTGCCAGCAGGCGGACAGCCCTAGCCAAAAACATTCAGTACTTC. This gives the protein CASRRTALAKNIQYF.

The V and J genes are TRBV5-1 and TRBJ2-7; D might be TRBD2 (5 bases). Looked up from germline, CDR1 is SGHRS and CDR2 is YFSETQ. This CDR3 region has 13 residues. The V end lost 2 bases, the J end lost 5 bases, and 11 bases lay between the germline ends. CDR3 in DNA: TGCGCCAGCAGCTTCGGGGTTCGGGACGAGCAGTACTTC. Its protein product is CASSFGVRDEQYF.

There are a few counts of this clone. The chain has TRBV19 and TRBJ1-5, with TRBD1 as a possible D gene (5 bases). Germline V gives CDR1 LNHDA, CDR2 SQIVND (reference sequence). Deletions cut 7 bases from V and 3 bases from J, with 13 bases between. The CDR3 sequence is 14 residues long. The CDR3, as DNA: TGTGCCAGTAAGGTTCCCAGGGCCAATCAGCCCCAGCATTTT. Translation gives CASKVPRANQPQHF.

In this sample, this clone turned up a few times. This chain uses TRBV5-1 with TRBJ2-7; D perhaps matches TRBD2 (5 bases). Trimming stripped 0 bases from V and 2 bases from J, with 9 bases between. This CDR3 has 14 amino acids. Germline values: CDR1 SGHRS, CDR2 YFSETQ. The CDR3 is CASSLELEAYEQYF. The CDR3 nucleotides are TGCGCCAGCAGCTTGGAACTAGAGGCCTACGAGCAGTACTTC.

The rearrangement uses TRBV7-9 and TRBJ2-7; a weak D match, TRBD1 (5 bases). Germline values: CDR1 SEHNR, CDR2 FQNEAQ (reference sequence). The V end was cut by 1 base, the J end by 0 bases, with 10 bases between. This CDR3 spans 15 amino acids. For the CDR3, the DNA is TGTGCCAGCAGCTTAGGACAGAACCCCTCCTACGAGCAGTACTTC. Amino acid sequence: CASSLGQNPSYEQYF.

Here the CDR3 DNA reads TGTGCCACCCGACCGGGGTTTCACAATCAGCCCCAGCATTTT. This codes for CATRPGFHNQPQHF. This sequence joins TRBV19 and TRBJ1-5, with D unclear. Looked up from germline, CDR1 is LNHDA and CDR2 is SQIVND (reference sequence). The CDR3 consists of 14 residues. V gave up 10 bases and J gave up 3 bases, with 16 bases separating them.

The CDR3 DNA reads TGTGCCAGCAGTTACTCGGGGCAGGGCCTAGGAGGCTACACCTTC. It codes for CASSYSGQGLGGYTF. The chain employs TRBV6-5 and TRBJ1-2; D is possibly TRBD1 (5 bases). This CDR3 has 15 residues. The V end was cut by 0 bases, the J end by 8 bases, with 16 bases between. The V gene's germline CDR1 is MNHEY and CDR2 SVGAGI.

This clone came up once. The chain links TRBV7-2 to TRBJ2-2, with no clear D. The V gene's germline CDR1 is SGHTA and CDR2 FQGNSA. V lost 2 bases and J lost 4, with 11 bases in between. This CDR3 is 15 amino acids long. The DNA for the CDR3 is TGTGCCAGCAGCTTATATGAGTCCCCCACCGGGGAGCTGTTTTTT. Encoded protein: CASSLYESPTGELFF.

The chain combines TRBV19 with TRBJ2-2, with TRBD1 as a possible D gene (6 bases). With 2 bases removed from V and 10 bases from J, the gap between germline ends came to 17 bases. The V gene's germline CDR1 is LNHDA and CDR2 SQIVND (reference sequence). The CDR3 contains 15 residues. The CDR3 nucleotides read TGTGCCAGTAGTATAATCGACAGGACATTTATGGAGCTGTTTTTT. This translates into CASSIIDRTFMELFF.

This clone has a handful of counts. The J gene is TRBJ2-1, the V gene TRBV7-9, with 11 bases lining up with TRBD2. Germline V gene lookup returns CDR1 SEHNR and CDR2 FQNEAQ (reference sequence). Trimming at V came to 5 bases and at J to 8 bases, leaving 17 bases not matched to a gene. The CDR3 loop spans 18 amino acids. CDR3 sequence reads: CASSRRVRLAGLLDEQFF. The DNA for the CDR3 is TGTGCCAGCAGCCGTAGGGTACGACTAGCGGGGTTGCTCGATGAGCAGTTCTTC. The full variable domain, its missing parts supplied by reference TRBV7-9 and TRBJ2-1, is DTGVSQNPRHKITKRGQNVTFRCDPISEHNRLYWYRQTLGQGPEFLTYFQNEAQLEKSRLLSDRFSAERPKGSFSTLEIQRTEQGDSAMYLCASSRRVRLAGLLDEQFFGPGTRLTVL.

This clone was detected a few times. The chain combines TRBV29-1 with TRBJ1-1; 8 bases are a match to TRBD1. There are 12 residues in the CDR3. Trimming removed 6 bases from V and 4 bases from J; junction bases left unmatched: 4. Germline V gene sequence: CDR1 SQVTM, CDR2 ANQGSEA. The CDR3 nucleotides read TGCAGCGTCGGACAGGGTCCCACTGAAGCTTTCTTT. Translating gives CSVGQGPTEAFF.

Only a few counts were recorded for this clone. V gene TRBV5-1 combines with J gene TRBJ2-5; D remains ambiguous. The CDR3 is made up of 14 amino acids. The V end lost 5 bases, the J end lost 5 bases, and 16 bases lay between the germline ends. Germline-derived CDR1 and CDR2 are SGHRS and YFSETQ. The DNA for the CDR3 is TGCGCCAGCAGATTAGATCTTTCCGGTGAGACCCAGTACTTC. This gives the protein CASRLDLSGETQYF.

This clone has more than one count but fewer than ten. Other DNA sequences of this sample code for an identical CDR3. This chain's CDR3 is CASSVEGNTEAFF. The DNA of the CDR3 is TGTGCCAGCAGTGTCGAGGGGAACACTGAAGCTTTCTTT. The gene calls are TRBV2 and TRBJ1-1; the D is unclear. The CDR3 runs to 13 residues. The V gene lost 4 bases and the J gene lost 1 base, with 7 bases spanning the gap. Germline V lookup: CDR1 SNHLY, CDR2 FYNNEI.

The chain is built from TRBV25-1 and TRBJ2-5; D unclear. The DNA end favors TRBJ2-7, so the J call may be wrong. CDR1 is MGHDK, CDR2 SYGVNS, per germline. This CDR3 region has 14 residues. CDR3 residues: CASSELGPTYEQYF. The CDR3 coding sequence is TGTGCCAGCAGTGAATTGGGCCCTACCTACGAGCAGTACTTC.

Here the CDR3 DNA reads TGCGCCAGCAGCCCGGGACAGGGGGTTGAAAAACTGTTTTTT. It translates to CASSPGQGVEKLFF. This sequence joins TRBV4-3 and TRBJ1-4; 11 bases align to TRBD1. V lost 4 bases and J lost 7; bases outside the gene matches: 2. The CDR3 covers 14 residues. CDR1 is LGHNA, CDR2 YSLEER, per germline.

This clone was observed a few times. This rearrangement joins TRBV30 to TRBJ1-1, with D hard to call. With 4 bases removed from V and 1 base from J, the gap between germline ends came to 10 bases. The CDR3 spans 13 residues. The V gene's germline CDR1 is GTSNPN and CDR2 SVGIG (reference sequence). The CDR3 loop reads CAWTGRTNTEAFF. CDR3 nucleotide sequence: TGTGCCTGGACTGGACGGACGAACACTGAAGCTTTCTTT.

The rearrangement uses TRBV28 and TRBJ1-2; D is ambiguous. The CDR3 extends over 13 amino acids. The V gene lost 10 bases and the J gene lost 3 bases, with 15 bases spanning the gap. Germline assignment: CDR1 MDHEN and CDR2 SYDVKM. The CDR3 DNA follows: TGTGCCATCGGACCGGCCATAGACTATGGCTACACCTTC. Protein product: CAIGPAIDYGYTF.

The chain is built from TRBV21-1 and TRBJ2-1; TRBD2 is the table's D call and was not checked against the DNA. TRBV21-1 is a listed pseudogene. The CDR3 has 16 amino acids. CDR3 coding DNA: TGTGCCAGCAGCTTCCACGGGAGGGCGGTAGGGAATGAGCAGTTCTTC. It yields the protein CASSFHGRAVGNEQFF.

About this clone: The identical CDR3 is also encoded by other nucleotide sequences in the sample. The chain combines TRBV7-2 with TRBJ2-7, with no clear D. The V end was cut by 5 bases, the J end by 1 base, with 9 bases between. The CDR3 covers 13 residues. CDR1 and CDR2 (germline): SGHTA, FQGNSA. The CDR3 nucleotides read TGTGCCAGCAGCCGAGACGGGTCCTACGAGCAGTACTTC. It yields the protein CASSRDGSYEQYF.

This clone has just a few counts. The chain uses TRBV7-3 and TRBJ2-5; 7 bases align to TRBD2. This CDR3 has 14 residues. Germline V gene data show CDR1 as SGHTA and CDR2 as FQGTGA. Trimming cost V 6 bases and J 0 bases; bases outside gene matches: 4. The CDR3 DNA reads TGTGCCAGCAGTCCTACTAGCGACCAAGAGACCCAGTACTTC. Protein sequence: CASSPTSDQETQYF.

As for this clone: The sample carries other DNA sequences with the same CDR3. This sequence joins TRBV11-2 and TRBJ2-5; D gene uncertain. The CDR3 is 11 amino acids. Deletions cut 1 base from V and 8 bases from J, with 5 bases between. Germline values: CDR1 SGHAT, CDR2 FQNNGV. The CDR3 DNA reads TGTGCCAGCAGCTTAGGACCAACCCAGTACTTC. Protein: CASSLGPTQYF.

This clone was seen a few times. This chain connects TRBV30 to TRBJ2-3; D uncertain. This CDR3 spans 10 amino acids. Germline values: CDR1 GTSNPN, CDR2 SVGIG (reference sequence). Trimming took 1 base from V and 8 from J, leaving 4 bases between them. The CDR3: CAWSGGTQYF. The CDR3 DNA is TGTGCCTGGAGTGGAGGTACGCAGTATTTT.

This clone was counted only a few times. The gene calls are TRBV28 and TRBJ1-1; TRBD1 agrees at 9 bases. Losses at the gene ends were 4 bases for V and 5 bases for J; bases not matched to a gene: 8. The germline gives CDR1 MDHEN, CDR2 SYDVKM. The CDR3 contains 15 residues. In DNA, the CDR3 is TGTGCCAGCAGTTACCCGGGACAGGGAAGGACTGAAGCTTTCTTT. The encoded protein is CASSYPGQGRTEAFF.

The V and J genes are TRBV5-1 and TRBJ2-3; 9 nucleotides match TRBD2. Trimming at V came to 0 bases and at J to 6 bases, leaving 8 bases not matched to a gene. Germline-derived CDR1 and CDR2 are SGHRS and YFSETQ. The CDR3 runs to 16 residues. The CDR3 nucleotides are TGCGCCAGCAGCTTGGTGGTAGCGGGAGAGTCCGATACGCAGTATTTT. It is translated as CASSLVVAGESDTQYF. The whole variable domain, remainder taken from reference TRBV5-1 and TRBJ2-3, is KAGVTQTPRYLIKTRGQQVTLSCSPISGHRSVSWYQQTPGQGLQFLFEYFSETQRNKGNFPGRFSGRQFSNSRSEMNVSTLELGDSALYLCASSLVVAGESDTQYFGPGTRLTVL.

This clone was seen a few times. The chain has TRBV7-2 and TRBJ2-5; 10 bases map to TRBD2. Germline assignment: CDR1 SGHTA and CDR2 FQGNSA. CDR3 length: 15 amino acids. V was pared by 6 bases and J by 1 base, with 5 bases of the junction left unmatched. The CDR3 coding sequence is TGTGCCAGCAGGTTCCCTAGCGGGGGCCAAGAGACCCAGTACTTC. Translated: CASRFPSGGQETQYF.